A selection of T cell receptor beta chains follows, all from one sample in a study of T cells in Graves' hyperthyroidism and ophthalmopathy. TCRdb independently ran MiXCR on the multiplex PCR reads; one entry per CDR3 protein. The sample yields 250,000 or so distinct CDR3 sequences, roughly 15% seen once. Input material: blood. These receptor sequences come from a woman in her forties with Graves' hyperthyroidism that later progressed to Graves' ophthalmopathy. The CDR3 runs from the conserved cysteine through the conserved F or W. A D gene is named only where the DNA matches it firmly. Rows give clone size only sometimes, using once, few, many, or a class for an expanded clone.

V	size	J	length	D	DNA	CDR3
TRBV7-8	many	TRBJ2-2	14	TRBD1	TGTGCCAGCAGCACCGGACAGGTTACCGGGGAGCTGTTTTTT	CASSTGQVTGELFF
TRBV2	many	TRBJ2-3	19	-	TGTGCCAGCAACCTGGAGGGCGATTCTTGGGGTCCCCCCACAGATACGCAGTATTTT	CASNLEGDSWGPPTDTQYF
TRBV14	few	TRBJ1-3	16	-	TGTGCCAGCAGCCAAGATCAAGGAGCCTCTGGAAACACCATATATTTT	CASSQDQGASGNTIYF
TRBV6-2/TRBV6-3	many	TRBJ1-5	19	-	TGTGCCAGCAGTGCCTCGATAATCGGACCGCCTATTAGCAATCAGCCCCAGCATTTT	CASSASIIGPPISNQPQHF
TRBV5-6	many	TRBJ1-5	14	-	TGTGCCAGCAGTCGGGCGGGGACCAATCAGCCCCAGCATTTT	CASSRAGTNQPQHF
TRBV20-1	many	TRBJ2-7	15	-	TGCAGTGCTAGGGAGGGAGCCAACCCCTCCTACGAGCAGTACTTC	CSAREGANPSYEQYF
TRBV6-2/TRBV6-3	-	TRBJ1-6	15	-	TGTGCCAGCAGTTACACCGGACCTCTCGGTTCACCCCTCCACTTT	CASSYTGPLGSPLHF
TRBV27	many	TRBJ2-7	16	TRBD2	TGTGCCAGCAGACTAGCGGGCCTGAGCCAGGGGTACGAGCAGTACTTC	CASRLAGLSQGYEQYF
TRBV6-1	once	TRBJ1-2	16	-	TGTGCCAGCAGACCCTCGGGCGGGCGACCCACGTTGGGCTACACCTTC	CASRPSGGRPTLGYTF
TRBV5-6	few	TRBJ2-2	16	-	TGTGCCAGCAGCTTGGGGGGAGAGACAGTCACCGGGGAGCTGTTTTTT	CASSLGGETVTGELFF
TRBV3-1	-	TRBJ2-7	14	TRBD2	TGTGCCACCCGGACTAGCGGGTCCTCAGACGAGCAGTACTTC	CATRTSGSSDEQYF
TRBV3-1	many	TRBJ2-3	13	-	TGTGCCGGATCACTTGGTCCCACAGATACGCAGTATTTT	CAGSLGPTDTQYF
TRBV14	many	TRBJ2-7	15	TRBD2	TGTGCCAGCAGCCAAGGAATAGCGGGAGACTACGAGCAGTACTTC	CASSQGIAGDYEQYF
TRBV30	-	TRBJ2-7	11	-	TGTGCCTGGAGTTTAAGGACCGAGCAGTACTTC	CAWSLRTEQYF
TRBV4-1	many	TRBJ2-1	16	-	TGCGCCAGCAGCCGGCCGTCGGGACAACCCCACCATGAGCAGTTCTTC	CASSRPSGQPHHEQFF
TRBV28	many	TRBJ2-1	15	TRBD2	TGTGCCAGCAGTTTACGTAGCGGGAGGGCCCCCGAGCAGTTCTTC	CASSLRSGRAPEQFF
TRBV30	many	TRBJ1-6	16	-	TGTGCCTGGAGTGTACCTTTCGGGGAAAGGGGTTCACCCCTCCACTTT	CAWSVPFGERGSPLHF
TRBV28	-	TRBJ2-1	17	TRBD2	TGTGCCAGCAGCCAAGCCGCTAGCGGGAGTCTGAACAATGAGCAGTTCTTC	CASSQAASGSLNNEQFF
TRBV5-1	many	TRBJ2-5	12	-	TGCGCCAGCAGTGGGCCGGGGGAGACCCAGTACTTC	CASSGPGETQYF
TRBV7-8	many	TRBJ1-2	15	TRBD1	TGTGCCAGCAGCTTAAGTCAGGGGGCGAACTATGGCTACACCTTC	CASSLSQGANYGYTF
TRBV19	many	TRBJ2-7	15	-	TGTGCCAGTAGTATCCGTCGGGGACCCACCTACGAGCAGTACTTC	CASSIRRGPTYEQYF
TRBV7-9	few	TRBJ2-2	16	TRBD1	TGTGCCAGCAGCTTGGCCGGACAGGGGTCAATCGGGGAGCTGTTTTTT	CASSLAGQGSIGELFF
TRBV28	many	TRBJ1-2	16	-	TGTGCCAGCAGCGCCCCGGGATCGGAGTCTAACTATGGCTACACCTTC	CASSAPGSESNYGYTF
TRBV10-2	once	TRBJ1-4	13	TRBD1	TGCGCCAGCATCGGACAGGGCTATGAAAAACTGTTTTTT	CASIGQGYEKLFF
TRBV2	-	TRBJ2-1	14	TRBD2	TGTGCCAGCAGTCTAAGCGGGAGCTCCAATGAGCAGTTCTTC	CASSLSGSSNEQFF
TRBV2	many	TRBJ2-7	15	-	TGTGCCAGCGCTCTGAGGGACCATCGCTCCTACGAGCAGTACTTC	CASALRDHRSYEQYF
TRBV20-1	-	TRBJ2-5	10	-	TGCAGTGCTAGTTTAGAGACCCAGTACTTC	CSASLETQYF
TRBV14	many	TRBJ2-1	17	-	TGTGCCAGCAGCCAAGATATAGGGACTCTCTACTACAATGAGCAGTTCTTC	CASSQDIGTLYYNEQFF
TRBV6-1	many	TRBJ2-1	15	TRBD2	TGTGCCAGCAGGAATAGCGGGAGGGGCGGCCATGAGCAGTTCTTC	CASRNSGRGGHEQFF
TRBV6-2/TRBV6-3	-	TRBJ1-5	15	-	TGTGCCAGCAGCAGGGGTTTGGTTAGCAATCAGCCCCAGCATTTT	CASSRGLVSNQPQHF
TRBV5-6	many	TRBJ2-7	13	-	TGTGCCAGCAGCTTGACACTTCCCTACGAGCAGTACTTC	CASSLTLPYEQYF
TRBV28	many	TRBJ1-2	13	-	TGTGCCAGCAGTTGGGGTCGGGGCTATGGCTACACCTTC	CASSWGRGYGYTF
TRBV4-1	many	TRBJ2-5	14	-	TGCGCCAGCAGCCAAGTCCAGAACCAAGAGACCCAGTACTTC	CASSQVQNQETQYF
TRBV7-8	many	TRBJ1-1	14	-	TGTGCCAGCAGCTTAAGGGTGGAGTGGACTGAAGCTTTCTTT	CASSLRVEWTEAFF
TRBV27	many	TRBJ1-1	15	-	TGTGCCAGCAGTACCTCTTGGGACCTTCCCACTGAAGCTTTCTTT	CASSTSWDLPTEAFF
TRBV2	many	TRBJ1-2	13	TRBD1	TGTGCCAGCAGCGCGGGACAGGGGGTTGGCTACACCTTC	CASSAGQGVGYTF
TRBV27	many	TRBJ2-7	12	-	TGTGCCAGCAGTTTAAATTCCTACGAGCAGTACTTC	CASSLNSYEQYF
TRBV9	-	TRBJ2-5	15	-	TGTGCCAGCAGCGTCGCCGAGGCCCCGTATGTGACCCAGTACTTC	CASSVAEAPYVTQYF
TRBV5-4	few	TRBJ1-1	14	TRBD1	TGTGCCAGCAACAGACAGGGGAGGGACACTGAAGCTTTCTTT	CASNRQGRDTEAFF
TRBV27	few	TRBJ1-2	20	TRBD1	TGTGCCAGCAGTTCCCTAGGATCCCGGGACAGGGGCTCAGAAAACTATGGCTACACCTTC	CASSSLGSRDRGSENYGYTF
TRBV12-3/TRBV12-4	many	TRBJ2-2	15	TRBD2	TGTGCCAGCGCCTATAGGGCGGGAGTCACCGGGGAGCTGTTTTTT	CASAYRAGVTGELFF
TRBV5-1	few	TRBJ2-7	16	TRBD1	TGCGCCAGCAGCCCACCTAGAACGACAGGGGTCTACGAGCAGTACTTC	CASSPPRTTGVYEQYF
TRBV19	many	TRBJ1-5	16	-	TGTGCCAGTAGTAACCGTGTCGGTAACGGCAATCAGCCCCAGCATTTT	CASSNRVGNGNQPQHF
TRBV28	many	TRBJ1-2	15	-	TGTGCCAGCAGTTTTAAGGGGTCTCTCAACTATGGCTACACCTTC	CASSFKGSLNYGYTF
TRBV7-9	many	TRBJ2-1	17	-	TGTGCCAGCAGCTTAGCGGCGGCAGGGAGCTCCTACAATGAGCAGTTCTTC	CASSLAAAGSSYNEQFF
TRBV2	-	TRBJ2-3	16	-	TGTGCCAGCAGTTACTCTAGTTCATCGATTGAGGATACGCAGTATTTT	CASSYSSSSIEDTQYF
TRBV3-1	-	TRBJ2-7	14	-	TGTGCCAGCAGCCGACAGACTAGTTTCTACGGGCAGTACTTC	CASSRQTSFYGQYF
TRBV28	many	TRBJ1-1	12	-	TGTGCCAGCAGTACCCTCACGGGTGAAGCTTTCTTT	CASSTLTGEAFF
TRBV5-1	many	TRBJ2-7	15	TRBD2	TGCGCCAGCAGCTTGGCTCTAGCGGAGTCCTACGAGCAGTACTTC	CASSLALAESYEQYF
TRBV6-1	-	TRBJ1-1	14	-	TGTGCCAGCAGCTACCTGTCAGGACTACCTGAAGCTTTCTTT	CASSYLSGLPEAFF
TRBV7-9	-	TRBJ2-2	12	-	TGTGCCAGCAGCCCTCACCCCGGGGAGCTGTTTTTT	CASSPHPGELFF